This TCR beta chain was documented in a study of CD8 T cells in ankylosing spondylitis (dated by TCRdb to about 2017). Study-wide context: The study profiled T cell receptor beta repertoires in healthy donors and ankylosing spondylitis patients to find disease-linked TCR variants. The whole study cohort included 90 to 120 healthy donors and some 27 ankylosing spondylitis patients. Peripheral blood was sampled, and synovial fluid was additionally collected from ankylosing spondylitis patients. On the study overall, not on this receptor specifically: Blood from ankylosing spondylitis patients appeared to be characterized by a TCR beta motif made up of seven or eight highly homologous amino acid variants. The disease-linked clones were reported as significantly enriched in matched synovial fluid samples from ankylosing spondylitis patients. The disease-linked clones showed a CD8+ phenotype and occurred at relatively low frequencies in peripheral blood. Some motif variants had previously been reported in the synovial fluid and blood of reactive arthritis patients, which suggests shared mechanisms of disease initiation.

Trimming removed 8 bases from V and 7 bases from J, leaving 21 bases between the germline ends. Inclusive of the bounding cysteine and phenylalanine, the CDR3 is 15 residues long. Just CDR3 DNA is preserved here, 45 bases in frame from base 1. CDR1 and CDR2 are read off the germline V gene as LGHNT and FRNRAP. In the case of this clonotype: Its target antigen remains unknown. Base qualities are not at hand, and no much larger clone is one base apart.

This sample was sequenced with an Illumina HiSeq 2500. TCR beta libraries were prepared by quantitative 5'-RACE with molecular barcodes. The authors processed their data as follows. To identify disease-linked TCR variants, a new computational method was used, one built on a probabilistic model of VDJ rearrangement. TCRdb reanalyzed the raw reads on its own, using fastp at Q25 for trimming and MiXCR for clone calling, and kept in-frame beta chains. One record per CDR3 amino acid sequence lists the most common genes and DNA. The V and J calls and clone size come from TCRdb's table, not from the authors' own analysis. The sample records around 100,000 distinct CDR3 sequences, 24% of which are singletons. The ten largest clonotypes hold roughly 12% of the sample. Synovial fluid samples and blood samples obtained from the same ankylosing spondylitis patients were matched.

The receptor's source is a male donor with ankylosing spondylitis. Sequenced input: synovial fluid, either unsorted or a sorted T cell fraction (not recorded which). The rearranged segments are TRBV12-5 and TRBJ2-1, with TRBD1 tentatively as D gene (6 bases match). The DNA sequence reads TGTGCTAGTCCCAGGGGCATTATTGCTACAAATGAGCAGTTCTTC. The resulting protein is CASPRGIIATNEQFF. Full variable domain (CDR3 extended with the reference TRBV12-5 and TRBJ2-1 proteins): DARVTQTPRHKVTEMGQEVTMRCQPILGHNTVFWYRQTMMQGLELLAYFRNRAPLDDSGMPKDRFSAEMPDATLATLKIQPSEPRDSAVYFCASPRGIIATNEQFFGPGTRLTVL.